This T cell receptor (beta chain) was documented in a study of T cells in Graves' hyperthyroidism and ophthalmopathy. For the study at large: The blood sample was taken at first diagnosis, before treatment began.

The PBMCs were taken from approximately 9 ml of fresh peripheral blood. This clonotype was seen repeatedly, ten times or more. Germline V CDR1 and CDR2: SQVTM, ANQGSEA. Trimming pared 3 bases from V and 3 bases from J, leaving 17 bases between. The CDR3 has 15 amino acids. RNA transcripts gave rise to amplified TCR beta CDR3 regions. During a first-round RT-PCR of the TCR CDR3, the HTBI primer set was used. MiXCR, run by TCRdb on the multiplex PCR reads, gives a single entry per CDR3 protein. Of roughly 840,000 distinct CDR3 sequences listed, roughly 40% were seen once; the top ten hold over 8%. The sequencing sample was made of blood. The receptor was isolated from a man between 18 and 35 years old with Graves' hyperthyroidism. V gene TRBV29-1 combines with J gene TRBJ1-1; no clear D gene. The chain's CDR3 is CSVDESGGRYTEAFF. The CDR3 DNA is TGCAGCGTTGATGAGTCAGGCGGGCGGTACACTGAAGCTTTCTTT.